Described below is a single T cell receptor beta chain sequence and its context. Study processing details: Estimation of nucleated cell counts relied on the amplification of reference gene primers. Clones were sequenced by immunoSEQ multiplex PCR, and TCRdb holds only the in-frame ones, with some missing. The V and J calls and clone size were taken over from that table, and D and trimming were inferred from the DNA. The sample lists tens of thousands of clones, 60% to 80% occurring once. These data come from a study of blood T cell repertoires in COVID-19. Whole-study context: In each case, the material was cDNA or gDNA derived from T cells, B-cell-depleted T cells, or PBMCs.

V shed 7 bases, J shed 5 bases, and the junction held 9 bases outside the gene matches. This CDR3 comprises 15 residues. Per germline, CDR1 LNHDA and CDR2 SQIVND (reference sequence). The chain carries TRBV19 and TRBJ2-1; 9 nucleotides align to TRBD2. This sequence was found in a human donor in a cohort sampled during active COVID-19. The sequenced sample consisted of peripheral blood. CDR3 protein: CASIVRGGIDNEQFF. The CDR3 DNA sequence: TGTGCCAGTATTGTGCGGGGGGGTATCGACAATGAGCAGTTCTTC.